The sequence of this TCR beta chain was determined in a study of blood T cells in healthy people across ages. The sample holds a few counts of this clonotype. Trimming stripped 4 bases from V and 3 bases from J, with 13 bases between. The germline V gene encodes CDR1 SGHTA and CDR2 FQGNSA. This CDR3 is built from 15 residues. Combining a sample-barcoded 5' primer with a J-beta primer mix, a second PCR ran for about 7 to 12 cycles. TCRdb independently ran MiXCR on the 5' RACE reads; one entry per CDR3 protein. The sample consists of about 510,000 distinct CDR3 sequences, 27% of them appearing once. In addition, the sample was reused for a study of T cells of mothers and their children. That report adds: Maternal samples each gave over 9 million TCR beta CDR3 reads, and child samples about 3 million each.

This chain uses TRBV7-2 with TRBJ2-1; D is perhaps TRBD2 (6 bases). The sequencing input was blood. This clonotype was sampled from a boy under 10 years old in good health. The CDR3 DNA follows: TGTGCCAGCAGCTCAGAAGCGGGCTTCTACAATGAGCAGTTCTTC. This encodes CASSSEAGFYNEQFF.